In this sample, the clone carrying this T cell receptor beta chain turned up many times. The data belong to a study of response to subunit inactivated influenza vaccine. TCRdb recomputed calls from the RT-PCR reads with MiXCR, one row per CDR3 protein. The table has 500,000 to 600,000 distinct CDR3 sequences, approximately 11% seen once; the top ten hold approximately 11%. CDR3 length: 15 residues. V was clipped by 5 bases and J by 4 bases, with 15 bases between them. Per the germline V gene, CDR1 is MDHEN and CDR2 is SYDVKM. The data also belong to a second study, concerning T cells expressing NK-cell markers. From that paper: With UMIs, 5'RACE template switching was used to make TCR beta cDNA.

This chain uses TRBV28 with TRBJ2-1; D perhaps matches TRBD1 (6 bases). The sample in question was PBMCs from blood, obtained on the day of vaccination. The TCR comes from a man between 50 and 59 years old who received an inactivated influenza vaccine. The CDR3 reads CASSPQGTYYNEQFF. CDR3 DNA sequence: TGTGCCAGCAGTCCTCAGGGGACATATTACAATGAGCAGTTCTTC.